Following are 13 T cell receptor beta chains from one sample sequenced in a study of T cell changes during pregnancy in multiple sclerosis. TCRdb's table, derived via immunoSEQ multiplex PCR, lists solely in-frame clones and lacks some. Of about 87,000 clones detected, 93% appear once; the ten largest clones hold under 1.5%. The sequences come from peripheral blood, collected in the third trimester of pregnancy. The receptors stem from a female donor in good health, enrolled as a control in a pregnancy study.

This clone was detected once. The chain carries TRBV21-1 and TRBJ1-2; TRBD1, the table's D call, was not compared with the DNA. TRBV21-1 is reported as a pseudogene. The CDR3 has 14 amino acids. The DNA for the CDR3 is TGTGCCAGCAGAGGGACAGACACTAACTATGGCTACACCTTC. It specifies CASRGTDTNYGYTF.

The V call is TRBV7-9, the J call TRBJ2-2; possible D gene TRBD2, 7 bases. Germline CDR1 is SEHNR and CDR2 is FQNEAQ (reference sequence). The CDR3 is made up of 15 amino acids. V dropped 5 bases and J dropped 8 bases, with 18 bases sitting between them. CDR3 bases: TGTGCCAGCAGCCTTAGCCGGGGGGCTTTTGGGGAGCTGTTTTTT. It specifies CASSLSRGAFGELFF.

The V call is TRBV11-1, the J call TRBJ2-2; 7 bases fit TRBD2. Germline CDR1 and CDR2: SGHAT and FQDESV (reference sequence). Trimming took 6 bases from V and 5 from J; bases not matched to a gene: 15. The CDR3 sequence is 17 residues long. Written as DNA, the CDR3 is TGTGCCAGCAGTGGGTCCCTTCTGGCGGGAGTTACCGGGGAGCTGTTTTTT. Amino acids: CASSGSLLAGVTGELFF.

V and J are TRBV15 and TRBJ2-7; no firm D call. V shed 3 bases and J shed 3 bases, with 12 bases lying between them. The CDR3 has 14 amino acids. The germline gives CDR1 LNHNV, CDR2 YYDKDF (reference sequence). The CDR3 DNA is TGTGCCACCAGCAGTCCTACGGGTAGCTACGAGCAGTACTTC. Its protein product is CATSSPTGSYEQYF. The complete variable domain, with remaining parts taken from reference TRBV15 and TRBJ2-7, reads DAMVIQNPRYQVTQFGKPVTLSCSQTLNHNVMYWYQQKSSQAPKLLFHYYDKDFNNEADTPDNFQSRRPNTSFCFLDIRSPGLGDTAMYLCATSSPTGSYEQYFGPGTRLTVT.

The chain employs TRBV4-1 and TRBJ2-7, with TRBD2 matching over 7 bases. J lost 5 bases, V lost 0 bases, and 7 bases had no gene match. The CDR3 extends over 15 amino acids. CDR1 is MGHRA, CDR2 YSYEKL, per germline. The CDR3 region has the DNA TGCGCCAGCAGCCAAGAATTGGCGGGAGCCGACGAGCAGTACTTC. This codes for CASSQELAGADEQYF.

This sequence joins TRBV5-4 and TRBJ1-1, with D possibly matching TRBD1 (6 bases). Germline lookup yields CDR1 SGHNT and CDR2 YYREEE (reference sequence). V shed 4 bases and J shed 0 bases, with 16 bases lying between them. This CDR3 is built from 16 residues. The CDR3 loop is CASSPKGGQMNTEAFF. The CDR3 DNA sequence: TGTGCCAGCAGCCCGAAGGGGGGGCAGATGAACACTGAAGCTTTCTTT. Full variable domain (outside the CDR3, taken from reference TRBV5-4 and TRBJ1-1): ETGVTQSPTHLIKTRGQQVTLRCSSQSGHNTVSWYQQALGQGPQFIFQYYREEENGRGNFPPRFSGLQFPNYSSELNVNALELDDSALYLCASSPKGGQMNTEAFFGQGTRLTVV.

The chain combines TRBV2 with TRBJ2-4, with D possibly TRBD1 on 5 matching bases. This CDR3 has 13 residues. Germline assignment: CDR1 SNHLY and CDR2 FYNNEI. V shed 4 bases and J shed 5 bases, with 9 bases lying between them. CDR3 sequence: CASSVSRENIQYF. CDR3 coding DNA: TGTGCCAGCAGTGTGTCCAGGGAAAACATTCAGTACTTC.

The genes are TRBV29-1 and TRBJ1-2; possible D gene TRBD1, 5 bases. Per germline, CDR1 SQVTM and CDR2 ANQGSEA. Deletions cut 0 bases from V and 7 bases from J, with 9 bases between. The CDR3 contains 12 residues. The CDR3 DNA reads as TGCAGCGTTGAAGACGACAGTAGTGGCTACACCTTC. Encoded protein: CSVEDDSSGYTF.

This clone was counted a single time. The rearrangement links TRBV6-1 to TRBJ2-1, with TRBD2 matching over 8 bases. CDR1 is MNHNS, CDR2 SASEGT, per germline. V lost 8 bases, J lost 15 bases, and 12 bases stayed unmatched. The CDR3 totals 12 residues. DNA for the CDR3: TGTGCCAGCCACCAGCGGGAGAACGGTTGGTTCTTC. It yields the protein CASHQRENGWFF.

V gene TRBV9 combines with J gene TRBJ2-7; 8 bases are shared with TRBD1. V was pared by 0 bases and J by 6 bases, with 8 bases of the junction left unmatched. The V gene's germline CDR1 is SGDLS and CDR2 YYNGEE. This CDR3 contains 15 residues. CDR3 amino acids: CASSVDPGTGGEQYF. The CDR3 DNA reads as TGTGCCAGCAGCGTAGACCCCGGGACAGGAGGCGAGCAGTACTTC.

This chain uses TRBV11-3 with TRBJ2-3, with a tentative D call TRBD2 (6 bases). The CDR3 extends over 13 amino acids. CDR1 SGHNT and CDR2 YENEEA come from the germline V gene. Trimming left V 0 bases short and J 8 bases short, with 9 bases between. The CDR3, as DNA: TGTGCCAGCAGCTTAGAGGGGGGAGGTACGCAGTATTTT. This gives the protein CASSLEGGGTQYF.

The V gene is TRBV7-9, the J gene TRBJ1-1; D might be TRBD1 (6 bases). Trimming removed 4 bases at V and 7 bases at J, with 13 bases between. Germline CDR1 is SEHNR and CDR2 is FQNEAQ (reference sequence). This CDR3 contains 13 residues. The CDR3 nucleotides are TGTGCCAGCAGCTCCACAGGGACTAATGAAGCTTTCTTT. Amino acids: CASSSTGTNEAFF.

The rearrangement joins TRBV28 to TRBJ2-6, with TRBD1 matching 7 bases. Germline V lookup: CDR1 MDHEN, CDR2 SYDVKM. This CDR3 is 16 amino acids long. V lost 5 bases to trimming and J lost 0 bases; unmatched junction nucleotides: 4. DNA for the CDR3: TGTGCCAGCAGTACGGGACAGAGCTCTGGGGCCAACGTCCTGACTTTC. Residues: CASSTGQSSGANVLTF.